This is a list of T cell receptor beta chains from one sample in a study of identical twins. TCRdb ran MiXCR on the 5' RACE reads and lists one entry per CDR3 protein. The sample has hundreds of thousands of distinct CDR3 sequences, around 6% seen once. The specimen was naive T cells sorted from blood. Receptors originate from a man aged 18 to 29 in good health. Both conserved end residues are part of each CDR3. The D gene is left open where the match is weak. Some rows have no size entry. The others give once, few or many, or a class for an expanded clone.

CDR3aa,CDR3nt,v_gene,abundance,len,j_gene,d_gene
CASSLSTGGTYEQYF,TGTGCCAGCAGCTTAAGTACAGGGGGAACCTACGAGCAGTACTTC,TRBV7-7,few,15,TRBJ2-7,TRBD1
CSARDLRTGGPRTYEQYF,TGCAGTGCTAGAGACCTTCGGACGGGAGGGCCGAGGACCTACGAGCAGTACTTC,TRBV20-1,-,18,TRBJ2-7,TRBD2
CASSQDDPTPTYEQYF,TGCGCCAGCAGCCAAGATGACCCAACGCCCACTTACGAGCAGTACTTC,TRBV4-3,many,16,TRBJ2-7,-
CASSFARNQPQHF,TGTGCCAGCAGCTTTGCCCGCAATCAGCCCCAGCATTTT,TRBV13,many,13,TRBJ1-5,-
CSARWGTTSTDTQYF,TGCAGTGCTAGGTGGGGGACTACTAGCACAGATACGCAGTATTTT,TRBV20-1,many,15,TRBJ2-3,TRBD2
CASSRGDRGYYNEQFF,TGCGCCAGCAGCCGGGGGGACAGGGGTTACTACAATGAGCAGTTCTTC,TRBV5-1,many,16,TRBJ2-1,TRBD1
CSAIRGPGSPLHF,TGCAGTGCTATCAGGGGCCCGGGTTCACCCCTCCACTTT,TRBV20-1,many,13,TRBJ1-6,-
CASSPLLYLPREQYF,TGTGCCAGCAGTCCCCTTCTATACCTCCCTCGCGAGCAGTACTTC,TRBV27,-,15,TRBJ2-7,-
CASSAPGYQETQYF,TGTGCCAGCAGCGCCCCAGGGTACCAAGAGACCCAGTACTTC,TRBV6-1,few,14,TRBJ2-5,-
CASSPRGGMEQFF,TGTGCCAGCAGTCCCAGGGGGGGGATGGAGCAGTTCTTC,TRBV12-3/TRBV12-4,-,13,TRBJ2-1,-
CASMFRMNTEAFF,TGTGCCAGCATGTTCCGAATGAACACTGAAGCTTTCTTT,TRBV7-2,-,13,TRBJ1-1,-
CSVGGQGTRTQYF,TGCAGCGTTGGGGGACAGGGCACAAGGACCCAGTACTTC,TRBV29-1,many,13,TRBJ2-5,TRBD1
CSARYSGRVNTQYF,TGCAGTGCTCGATATAGCGGGAGAGTTAATACGCAGTATTTT,TRBV20-1,many,14,TRBJ2-3,TRBD2
CSAKEGETQYF,TGCAGTGCTAAGGAGGGGGAGACCCAGTACTTC,TRBV20-1,many,11,TRBJ2-5,-
CASRSHDRAETQYF,TGTGCCAGCAGAAGCCACGACAGGGCTGAGACCCAGTACTTC,TRBV6-1,-,14,TRBJ2-5,TRBD1
CASSQTSGSVDTQYF,TGTGCCAGCTCACAGACTAGCGGGAGCGTAGATACGCAGTATTTT,TRBV18,-,15,TRBJ2-3,TRBD2
CATSRGPEGTDTQYF,TGTGCCACCAGCAGAGGTCCGGAGGGCACAGATACGCAGTATTTT,TRBV15,many,15,TRBJ2-3,-
CASSPSGESLQYF,TGTGCCAGCAGCCCCAGCGGAGAGAGTCTGCAGTATTTT,TRBV7-2,-,13,TRBJ2-3,-
CASRVDGYYGYTF,TGTGCCAGCAGGGTGGACGGGTACTATGGCTACACCTTC,TRBV12-3/TRBV12-4,many,13,TRBJ1-2,-
CASARGDQETQYF,TGTGCCAGTGCCCGGGGTGACCAAGAGACCCAGTACTTC,TRBV12-3/TRBV12-4,few,13,TRBJ2-5,-
CASSFGDRAYEQYF,TGTGCCAGCAGCTTTGGGGACAGGGCCTACGAGCAGTACTTC,TRBV9,few,14,TRBJ2-7,TRBD1
CASSQGLAGGHNEQFF,TGTGCCAGCAGCCAAGGGTTAGCGGGAGGGCACAATGAGCAGTTCTTC,TRBV3-1,-,16,TRBJ2-1,TRBD2
CASSSVTSGANNEQFF,TGTGCCAGCAGTTCGGTAACAAGCGGGGCCAACAATGAGCAGTTCTTC,TRBV6-5,many,16,TRBJ2-1,TRBD2
CASSQDMTEQETQYF,TGTGCCAGCAGTCAGGATATGACGGAGCAAGAGACCCAGTACTTC,TRBV12-3/TRBV12-4,many,15,TRBJ2-5,-
CASSSYPSGSYNEQFF,TGTGCCAGCAGCTCCTACCCTAGCGGGAGCTACAATGAGCAGTTCTTC,TRBV7-2,few,16,TRBJ2-1,TRBD2
CASSLAVGVSEQFF,TGTGCCAGCAGCCTAGCGGTGGGTGTTTCTGAGCAGTTCTTC,TRBV11-2,few,14,TRBJ2-1,TRBD2
CASSLDGEKLFF,TGTGCCAGCAGCTTGGATGGCGAAAAACTGTTTTTT,TRBV5-6,many,12,TRBJ1-4,-
CATSPAGGPDEQFF,TGTGCCACCAGCCCAGCGGGAGGGCCCGATGAGCAGTTCTTC,TRBV24-1,many,14,TRBJ2-1,TRBD2
CSAPQSYTEAFF,TGCAGTGCTCCTCAGTCCTACACTGAAGCTTTCTTT,TRBV20-1,few,12,TRBJ1-1,-
CASSPTEETQHF,TGTGCCAGCTCACCCACGGAAGAGACCCAGCACTTC,TRBV18,-,12,TRBJ2-5,-
CSAGGTSGTDTQYF,TGCAGTGCGGGCGGCACTAGCGGGACTGATACGCAGTATTTT,TRBV20-1,many,14,TRBJ2-3,TRBD2
CASSPGLAHSYNEQFF,TGTGCCAGCAGCCCGGGACTAGCCCACTCCTACAATGAGCAGTTCTTC,TRBV9,few,16,TRBJ2-1,TRBD2
CASSKGIARGTDTQYF,TGCGCCAGCAGCAAGGGGATAGCGAGGGGCACAGATACGCAGTATTTT,TRBV4-3,many,16,TRBJ2-3,-
CSARLTNYEQYF,TGCAGTGCTCGACTAACCAACTACGAGCAGTACTTC,TRBV20-1,many,12,TRBJ2-7,-
CASSLNPQDREQFF,TGTGCCAGCAGCTTAAATCCCCAGGACAGAGAGCAGTTCTTC,TRBV7-3,few,14,TRBJ2-1,-
CASSPPPDNTGANVLTF,TGTGCCAGCAGCCCACCGCCGGATAACACTGGGGCCAACGTCCTGACTTTC,TRBV7-9,many,17,TRBJ2-6,-
CASSLASGDGYTF,TGTGCCAGCAGCTTGGCATCAGGGGATGGCTACACCTTC,TRBV5-6,many,13,TRBJ1-2,-
CASSAWLADTDTQYF,TGTGCCAGCAGCGCGTGGCTAGCGGACACAGATACGCAGTATTTT,TRBV9,-,15,TRBJ2-3,TRBD2
CASSSGTRYGELFF,TGTGCCAGCAGCTCCGGGACTAGATACGGGGAGCTGTTTTTT,TRBV11-3,-,14,TRBJ2-2,TRBD2
CASITAQGSTGELFF,TGTGCCAGTATCACGGCACAGGGGAGCACCGGGGAGCTGTTTTTT,TRBV19,-,15,TRBJ2-2,TRBD1
CASSLTPPRANTGELFF,TGTGCCAGCAGTTTGACCCCTCCGAGGGCGAACACCGGGGAGCTGTTTTTT,TRBV27,many,17,TRBJ2-2,-
CATSDLWTEETQYF,TGTGCCACCAGTGATTTATGGACAGAAGAGACCCAGTACTTC,TRBV24-1,-,14,TRBJ2-5,-
CSARQGSGEQYF,TGCAGTGCCCGGCAGGGGAGTGGCGAGCAGTACTTC,TRBV20-1,few,12,TRBJ2-7,-
CASVGGEQFF,TGTGCCAGTGTGGGCGGGGAGCAGTTCTTC,TRBV12-3/TRBV12-4,many,10,TRBJ2-1,-
CASSYRFSTEAFF,TGTGCCAGCAGTTACAGGTTTAGCACTGAAGCTTTCTTT,TRBV6-5,-,13,TRBJ1-1,-